Below are 12 T cell receptor beta chains sequenced from a single sample in a study of memory CD4+ T cells and cytomegalovirus serostatus. Sequencing used immunoSEQ multiplex PCR; TCRdb keeps in-frame clones, though not all of them. The repertoire holds roughly 50,000 clones, with roughly 78% as singletons. Single viable CD3+CD4+CD8-CD45RO+ cells were sorted as the memory CD4+ T cells. The specimen was memory CD4+ T cells from blood. These receptors were obtained from an adult in good health and CMV-seronegative.

This chain joins TRBV15 and TRBJ2-2, with TRBD1 matching 7 bases. Losses at the gene ends were 5 bases for V and 6 bases for J; bases not matched to a gene: 6. Per the germline V gene, CDR1 is LNHNV and CDR2 is YYDKDF (reference sequence). The CDR3 is 14 amino acids. The CDR3 DNA sequence: TGTGCCACCAGCCTCCCAGACAGGGCCGGGGAGCTGTTTTTT. Its protein product is CATSLPDRAGELFF. The entire variable domain, with the rest obtained from reference TRBV15 and TRBJ2-2, is as follows: DAMVIQNPRYQVTQFGKPVTLSCSQTLNHNVMYWYQQKSSQAPKLLFHYYDKDFNNEADTPDNFQSRRPNTSFCFLDIRSPGLGDTAMYLCATSLPDRAGELFFGEGSRLTVL.

This clone has just one count. This chain links TRBV7-9 with TRBJ2-5; 9 bases align to TRBD2. Germline values: CDR1 SEHNR, CDR2 FQNEAQ (reference sequence). The CDR3 extends over 15 amino acids. The junction had 1 base not matched to a gene; V was cut back by 0 bases and J by 2 bases. CDR3 loop: CASSLASGGQETQYF. The CDR3 nucleotides read TGTGCCAGCAGCTTAGCTAGCGGGGGACAAGAGACCCAGTACTTC.

This clone was detected a few times. V is TRBV28 and J is TRBJ1-4, with 9 bases aligning to TRBD1. CDR3 length: 16 amino acids. Germline assignment: CDR1 MDHEN and CDR2 SYDVKM. Germline trimming cut 4 bases from V and 8 bases from J; bases unmatched to any gene: 11. CDR3 amino acids: CASSSPGTGFREKLFF. The CDR3 DNA reads as TGTGCCAGCAGTTCCCCCGGGACAGGGTTCAGGGAAAAACTGTTTTTT.

This clone is labeled as medium-sized. The V gene is TRBV30, the J gene TRBJ1-1; no firm D call. This CDR3 spans 13 amino acids. V lost 4 bases to trimming and J lost 9 bases, with 18 bases between them. Germline V gives CDR1 GTSNPN, CDR2 SVGIG (reference sequence). CDR3 nucleotide sequence: TGTGCCTGGATTGTGCCAGTGGTGAACAAAGCTTTCTTT. It codes for CAWIVPVVNKAFF. Supplemented by reference TRBV30 and TRBJ1-1, the full variable domain reads SQTIHQWPATLVQPVGSPLSLECTVEGTSNPNLYWYRQAAGRGLQLLFYSVGIGQISSEVPQNLSASRPQDRQFILSSKKLLLSDSGFYLCAWIVPVVNKAFFGQGTRLTVV.

The gene calls are TRBV25-1 and TRBJ1-3; maybe TRBD1 (5 bases). CDR3 length: 14 amino acids. Trimming left V 8 bases short and J 2 bases short, with 13 bases between. Germline values: CDR1 MGHDK, CDR2 SYGVNS. Written as DNA, the CDR3 is TGTGCCAGCGCCTCCGGGACCACTGGAAACACCATATATTTT. Translation: CASASGTTGNTIYF.

This clone appeared a few times. The chain recombines TRBV11-1 with TRBJ2-2; possibly TRBD1 for D (6 bases). CDR3 length: 13 amino acids. V lost 5 bases and J 5 bases, leaving 9 bases between the germline ends. In germline, CDR1 is SGHAT, CDR2 FQDESV (reference sequence). The CDR3 sequence: CASSADRTGELFF. In DNA, the CDR3 is TGTGCCAGCAGCGCCGACAGGACCGGGGAGCTGTTTTTT. The full variable domain, its missing parts supplied by reference TRBV11-1 and TRBJ2-2, is EAEVAQSPRYKITEKSQAVAFWCDPISGHATLYWYRQILGQGPELLVQFQDESVVDDSQLPKDRFSAERLKGVDSTLKIQPAELGDSAMYLCASSADRTGELFFGEGSRLTVL.

In its sample, this clone was seen once. V gene TRBV4-2 combines with J gene TRBJ2-3; 13 positions match TRBD2. CDR1 and CDR2 from the germline V gene are LGHNA and YNFKEQ. There are 18 residues in the CDR3. Unmatched junction bases numbered 10, after V lost 3 bases and J lost 4 bases. CDR3 residues: CASSHWTSGSGSADTQYF. The CDR3, as DNA: TGTGCCAGCAGCCACTGGACTAGCGGGAGCGGGTCTGCAGATACGCAGTATTTT.

V is TRBV7-9 and J is TRBJ2-6; TRBD1 might be the D (5 bases). Between the trimmed V and J ends, which lost 4 bases and 0 bases, there was a span of 16 bases. CDR1 and CDR2 from the germline V gene are SEHNR and FQNEAQ (reference sequence). CDR3 size: 18 residues. CDR3 sequence (DNA): TGTGCCAGCAGCTCGGACATCCTAACCCGCTCTGGGGCCAACGTCCTGACTTTC. This sequence encodes CASSSDILTRSGANVLTF.

This clone occurred a few times. The V and J genes are TRBV11-3 and TRBJ2-1; 12 bases map to TRBD1. The CDR3 is made up of 15 amino acids. After removal of 4 bases from V and 7 bases from J, the junction contained 5 bases not matched to a gene. Germline V gene sequence: CDR1 SGHNT, CDR2 YENEEA. The CDR3 loop is CASSSGQGASNEQFF. For the CDR3, the DNA is TGTGCCAGCAGCTCGGGACAGGGGGCGAGTAATGAGCAGTTCTTC.

This clone was picked up one time. The V gene is TRBV10-3, the J gene TRBJ1-2; no reliable D call. Germline V CDR1 and CDR2: ENHRY, SYGVKD. The germline V and J ends were trimmed by 7 bases and 4 bases, with 13 bases remaining between them. This CDR3 has 13 amino acids. The CDR3 nucleotides read TGTGCCATCAAATCCGGGGAAGTCTATGGCTACACCTTC. It encodes CAIKSGEVYGYTF.

The genes are TRBV19 and TRBJ1-2; D unclear. V was shortened by 11 bases and J by 4 bases, with 14 bases between the two germline ends. This CDR3 is built from 12 residues. Per germline, CDR1 LNHDA and CDR2 SQIVND (reference sequence). CDR3 sequence reads: CASSVQPYGYTF. The CDR3 nucleotides are TGTGCCTCCAGTGTGCAGCCCTATGGCTACACCTTC.

This chain connects TRBV28 to TRBJ2-1; 16 positions match TRBD2. V shed 7 bases and J 0 bases; nucleotides not matched to a gene: 6. CDR1 is MDHEN, CDR2 SYDVKM, per germline. The CDR3 covers 18 residues. CDR3 DNA sequence: TGTGCCAGCACAGCGGGACTAGCGGGAGGGAGCTCCTACAATGAGCAGTTCTTC. It yields the protein CASTAGLAGGSSYNEQFF.